This T cell receptor (beta chain) emerged from a study of cytomegalovirus exposure and HLA in healthy donors. Healthy people donating bone marrow made up the donors. A remark on this clone: What it recognizes is unknown.

The PCR used 60 Vbeta and 13 Jbeta primers. Assay used: immunoSEQ multiplex PCR; TCRdb lists only in-frame clones, some missing. The sample data list fewer than 150,000 clones. Per the germline V gene, CDR1 is SGHKS and CDR2 is YYEKEE (reference sequence). Trimming pared 0 bases from V and 1 base from J, leaving 13 bases between. The CDR3 totals 16 residues. General observations from the study: By a later analysis, the bulk of CMV-associated TCR beta chains appeared HLA-restricted.

This sequence joins TRBV5-5 and TRBJ1-1; D possibly corresponds to TRBD1 (5 bases). Sequenced material: PBMCs. This TCR came from a man aged 35 to 55 in good health and CMV-seronegative. The CDR3 nucleotides read TGTGCCAGCAGCTTGGTCTTTCCGGACAAGAACACTGAAGCTTTCTTT. Encoded protein: CASSLVFPDKNTEAFF.